This TCR beta chain was sequenced in a study of blood T cell repertoires in COVID-19. Across the study: The United States, Italy and Spain were the sources of the acute and convalescent COVID-19 samples. T cells, B-cell-depleted T cells, or PBMCs supplied cDNA or gDNA.

How the authors handled the data: Cell counts per sample came from amplifying reference gene primers. The data were produced by immunoSEQ multiplex PCR, yet TCRdb's version contains in-frame clones alone and is incomplete. V and J calls and clone size are given by that table; D and trimming were obtained from the DNA. Among tens of thousands of clones, around 88% were seen once, and the ten largest hold roughly a sixth. Trimming pared 4 bases from V and 4 bases from J, leaving 14 bases between. This CDR3 spans 14 amino acids. The germline V gene encodes CDR1 SGHKS and CDR2 YYEKEE (reference sequence).

The sequence was obtained from a human donor in a cohort sampled during active COVID-19. The chain recombines TRBV5-5 with TRBJ1-1; D gene uncertain. The material sequenced was peripheral blood. The CDR3 is CASSPTVESTEAFF. The CDR3 DNA sequence: TGTGCCAGCAGCCCCACGGTTGAGAGCACTGAAGCTTTCTTT.